This T cell receptor beta chain was sequenced for a study of identical twins. In TCRdb, the 5' RACE reads were re-called with MiXCR into one record per CDR3 protein. The sample lists more than 650,000 distinct CDR3 sequences, over 5% seen once, with roughly 2% in the top ten. Germline values: CDR1 SGHRS, CDR2 YFSETQ. Trimming stripped 4 bases from V and 0 bases from J, with 13 bases between. The CDR3 has 16 residues. The genes are TRBV5-1 and TRBJ1-4; D ambiguous. The receptor was derived from a man aged 18-30 years in good health. Source material: naive T cells sorted from blood. CDR3 region: CASSILGSTTNEKLFF. Here the CDR3 DNA reads TGCGCCAGCAGCATTCTAGGCTCTACAACTAATGAAAAACTGTTTTTT.